The 21 T cell receptor beta chains below all came from one sample that was sequenced in a study of shared clonotypes between healthy human individuals. The method was immunoSEQ multiplex PCR; TCRdb's version includes in-frame clones alone and lacks a portion of them. Here the sample spans some 1 million clones, about 77% being singletons. The sequenced sample consisted of memory CD4+ T cells sorted from blood. As to subset: CD45RA-negative fraction. The receptors here all came from a man aged 18 to 29 in good health.

The chain combines TRBV5-1 with TRBJ2-5; TRBD1 or TRBD2 may be the D gene (5 bases each). Germline V gene lookup returns CDR1 SGHRS and CDR2 YFSETQ. The V gene lost 0 bases and the J gene lost 1 base, with 13 bases spanning the gap. CDR3 size: 16 residues. The DNA for the CDR3 is TGCGCCAGCAGCTTGGCCGGGGCCCAGCTCCAAGAGACCCAGTACTTC. Translation gives CASSLAGAQLQETQYF.

V and J are TRBV19 and TRBJ1-5, with D perhaps TRBD1 (6 bases). The CDR3 loop spans 14 amino acids. V dropped 8 bases and J dropped 3 bases, with 14 bases sitting between them. The V gene's germline CDR1 is LNHDA and CDR2 SQIVND (reference sequence). DNA for the CDR3: TGTGCCAGTCAACCGACAGGATCCAATCAGCCCCAGCATTTT. Protein: CASQPTGSNQPQHF.

J is TRBJ2-7 and V is TRBV7-9, with 11 bases matching TRBD2. Looked up from germline, CDR1 is SEHNR and CDR2 is FQNEAQ (reference sequence). The V and J ends lost 5 bases and 4 bases, in that order; junction bases with no gene match: 7. The CDR3 runs to 15 residues. CDR3 sequence reads: CASSQAASGGYEQYF. As DNA, the CDR3 is TGTGCCAGCAGCCAAGCGGCTAGCGGGGGGTACGAGCAGTACTTC.

This chain joins TRBV11-2 and TRBJ1-1; 7 nucleotides align to TRBD1. The CDR3 is 14 amino acids. CDR1 and CDR2 from the germline V gene are SGHAT and FQNNGV. The V and J ends lost 5 bases and 7 bases, in that order; junction bases with no gene match: 10. The CDR3 is CASSPERQGYEAFF. DNA of the CDR3: TGTGCCAGCAGCCCGGAACGACAGGGCTATGAAGCTTTCTTT.

This rearrangement joins TRBV5-1 to TRBJ2-3, with 10 bases matching TRBD2. V lost 3 bases and J lost 3; bases outside the gene matches: 7. The CDR3 consists of 16 residues. CDR1 is SGHRS and CDR2 is YFSETQ in the germline V gene. The CDR3, as DNA: TGCGCCAGCAGCTCTTCTAGCGGGAGAGGTACAGATACGCAGTATTTT. Its protein is CASSSSSGRGTDTQYF.

This sequence joins TRBV5-1 and TRBJ1-1, with D uncertain. Germline V CDR1 and CDR2: SGHRS, YFSETQ. CDR3 length equals 15 residues. Trimming cost V 4 bases and J 4 bases, with 17 bases left between them. The CDR3, as DNA: TGCGCCAGCAGCGATCACCGGGTGGGGAGCACTGAAGCTTTCTTT. It yields the protein CASSDHRVGSTEAFF. The full variable domain, rest sourced from reference TRBV5-1 and TRBJ1-1, is KAGVTQTPRYLIKTRGQQVTLSCSPISGHRSVSWYQQTPGQGLQFLFEYFSETQRNKGNFPGRFSGRQFSNSRSEMNVSTLELGDSALYLCASSDHRVGSTEAFFGQGTRLTVV.

Worth noting for this clone: The identical CDR3 is also encoded by other nucleotide sequences in the sample. V gene TRBV30 combines with J gene TRBJ2-5; D is undetermined. The length of the CDR3 is 12 residues. V lost 1 base and J 5 bases, leaving 8 bases between the germline ends. The germline V gene encodes CDR1 GTSNPN and CDR2 SVGIG (reference sequence). The CDR3 nucleotides are TGTGCCTGGAGTGCAGGAAGGGAGACCCAGTACTTC. Its protein product is CAWSAGRETQYF.

This clone has a single count. V and J are TRBV5-4 and TRBJ2-7, with no clear D. This CDR3 has 14 residues. CDR1 is SGHNT and CDR2 is YYREEE in the germline V gene (reference sequence). Trimming removed 2 bases from V and 0 bases from J, with 9 bases in between. CDR3 nucleotide sequence: TGTGCCAGCAGCTTCGGCCGGTACTCCTACGAGCAGTACTTC. It is translated as CASSFGRYSYEQYF.

Comment on this clone: Different DNA sequences within this sample yield the same CDR3. The genes are TRBV6-6 and TRBJ2-7; D is ambiguous. V gave up 0 bases and J gave up 2 bases, with 8 bases separating them. CDR3 size: 14 residues. Germline-derived CDR1 and CDR2 are MNHNY and SVGAGI (reference sequence). CDR3 coding DNA: TGTGCCAGCAGTTACTCGGCTGGAACCTACGAGCAGTACTTC. Encoded protein: CASSYSAGTYEQYF.

CDR3 region: CATSRGDRGPGYGYTF. The CDR3 DNA follows: TGTGCCACCAGCAGAGGGGACAGGGGGCCCGGGTATGGCTACACCTTC. The chain has TRBV15 and TRBJ1-2; 12 nucleotides match TRBD1. Germline V gives CDR1 LNHNV, CDR2 YYDKDF (reference sequence). J lost 5 bases, V lost 1 base, and 5 bases had no gene match. There are 16 residues in the CDR3.

This chain joins TRBV11-1 and TRBJ2-2, with D possibly being TRBD1 or TRBD2 (6 bases each). CDR1 SGHAT and CDR2 FQDESV come from the germline V gene (reference sequence). The CDR3 sequence is 15 residues long. V was shortened by 5 bases and J by 6 bases, with 16 bases between the two germline ends. As DNA, the CDR3 is TGTGCCAGCAGCCGGGGGCTATCATTATCCGGGGAGCTGTTTTTT. As protein: CASSRGLSLSGELFF.

In this sample, this clone turned up a few times. The chain links TRBV5-8 to TRBJ1-1; D remains ambiguous. CDR3 size: 14 residues. Per germline, CDR1 SGHTS and CDR2 YDEGEE. V was shortened by 2 bases and J by 4 bases, with 12 bases between the two germline ends. This CDR3 is CASSFRGDTTEAFF. Written as DNA, the CDR3 is TGTGCCAGCAGCTTCCGCGGGGATACCACTGAAGCTTTCTTT.

This chain joins TRBV10-1 and TRBJ2-1; 9 nucleotides align to TRBD2. The CDR3 covers 14 residues. Germline V gene data show CDR1 as WNHNN and CDR2 as SYGVQD (reference sequence). Trimming cost V 4 bases and J 7 bases; bases outside gene matches: 5. CDR3 DNA: TGCGCCAGCAGTGCGAGCGGGGGGAGTAATGAGCAGTTCTTC. As protein: CASSASGGSNEQFF.

J is TRBJ1-5 and V is TRBV18; 8 bases fit TRBD1. Germline lookup yields CDR1 KGHSH and CDR2 LQKENI. The CDR3 has 15 residues. The V and J ends lost 2 bases and 6 bases, in that order; junction bases with no gene match: 6. CDR3 in DNA: TGTGCCAGCTCACCAGGGCAGGGGGCGGGTCAGCCCCAGCATTTT. Translated, it gives CASSPGQGAGQPQHF.

This chain uses TRBV28 with TRBJ1-1, with TRBD1 identical over 7 bases. Trimming at V came to 4 bases and at J to 5 bases, leaving 10 bases not matched to a gene. The germline V gene has CDR1 MDHEN and CDR2 SYDVKM. The CDR3 extends over 15 amino acids. The chain's CDR3 is CASSSAGGYITEAFF. In DNA form, the CDR3 reads TGTGCCAGCAGTTCCGCAGGGGGGTACATTACTGAAGCTTTCTTT.

This clone has a single count. The chain carries TRBV21-1 and TRBJ2-3; the table's TRBD2 call for D was not verified on the DNA. TRBV21-1 is a listed pseudogene. CDR3 length: 18 residues. The CDR3 loop reads CASSSAISRGRTTDTQYF. For the CDR3, the DNA is TGTGCCAGCAGCTCGGCCATAAGTAGAGGGAGGACCACAGATACGCAGTATTTT.

The chain employs TRBV9 and TRBJ2-5; either TRBD1 or TRBD2 may fit D (6 bases each). Germline V gene lookup returns CDR1 SGDLS and CDR2 YYNGEE. CDR3 length: 13 amino acids. V was clipped by 3 bases and J by 2 bases, with 8 bases between them. The CDR3, as DNA: TGTGCCAGCAGCGAGGGGGGACAAGAGACCCAGTACTTC. It specifies CASSEGGQETQYF.

V is TRBV7-2 and J is TRBJ2-2; 10 nucleotides align to TRBD2. This CDR3 spans 16 amino acids. Per germline, CDR1 SGHTA and CDR2 FQGNSA. V shed 9 bases, J shed 6 bases, and the junction held 13 bases outside the gene matches. The CDR3 coding sequence is TGTGCCAGTACGCTACTAGCGGGAATTTTGGCCGGGGAGCTGTTTTTT. Amino acids: CASTLLAGILAGELFF.

This clone was found a few times. The rearrangement uses TRBV29-1 and TRBJ2-2; 9 positions agree with TRBD2. This CDR3 has 14 residues. The germline CDR1 and CDR2 sequences are SQVTM and ANQGSEA. Trimming took 6 bases from V and 1 from J; bases not matched to a gene: 3. The chain's CDR3 is CSVKTSGNTGELFF. CDR3 DNA: TGCAGCGTCAAGACTAGCGGGAACACCGGGGAGCTGTTTTTT.

This sequence joins TRBV4-1 and TRBJ1-5; D is ambiguous. The germline V and J ends were trimmed by 4 bases and 4 bases, with 8 bases remaining between them. CDR1 is MGHRA, CDR2 YSYEKL, per germline. The CDR3 consists of 13 residues. CDR3 coding DNA: TGCGCCAGCAGCCCTGGGCCTAATCAGCCCCAGCATTTT. Amino acid sequence: CASSPGPNQPQHF.

A single count supports this clone. This likely traces to a read error, being one base from a far larger clone. The sample carries other DNA sequences with the same CDR3. The genes are TRBV10-3 and TRBJ2-7, with no clear D. The CDR3 contains 11 residues. Germline V lookup: CDR1 ENHRY, CDR2 SYGVKD. CDR3 DNA: TGTGCCATCAGTGATGGCTACGGGCAGTACTTC. Protein product: CAISDGYGQYF.